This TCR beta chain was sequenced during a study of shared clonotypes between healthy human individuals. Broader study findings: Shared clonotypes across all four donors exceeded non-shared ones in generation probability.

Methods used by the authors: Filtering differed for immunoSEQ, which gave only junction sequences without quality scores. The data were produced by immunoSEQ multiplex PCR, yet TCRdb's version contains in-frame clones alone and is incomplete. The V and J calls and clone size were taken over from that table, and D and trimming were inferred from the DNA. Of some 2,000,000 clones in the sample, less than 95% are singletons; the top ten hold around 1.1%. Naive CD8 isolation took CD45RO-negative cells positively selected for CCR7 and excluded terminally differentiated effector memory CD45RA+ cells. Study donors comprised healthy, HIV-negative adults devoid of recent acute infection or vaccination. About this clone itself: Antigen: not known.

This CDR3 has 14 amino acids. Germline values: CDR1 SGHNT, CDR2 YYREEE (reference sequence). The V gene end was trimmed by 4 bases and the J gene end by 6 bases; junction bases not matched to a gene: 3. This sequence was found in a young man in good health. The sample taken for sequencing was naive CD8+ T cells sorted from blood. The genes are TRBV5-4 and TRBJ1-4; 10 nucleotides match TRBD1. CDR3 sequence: CASSHDRGHEKLFF. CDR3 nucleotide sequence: TGTGCCAGCAGCCACGACAGGGGGCATGAAAAACTGTTTTTT.